These T cell receptor beta chains were read from a single sample in a study of cytomegalovirus exposure and HLA in healthy donors. Assay used: immunoSEQ multiplex PCR; TCRdb lists only in-frame clones, some missing. The data contain about 150,000 clones, roughly 78% of them seen just once; the ten biggest clones take up approximately 13%. The specimen sequenced was PBMCs. The receptors derive from a woman in her 50s in good health and CMV-seropositive. CDR3s include the opening cysteine and the closing phenylalanine or tryptophan. The order of the fields is V gene, D gene, clone size, J gene, CDR3 protein, CDR3 DNA. D genes are given only for firm matches. Some rows have no size entry. The others give once, few or many, or a class for an expanded clone.

TRBV7-9,.,few,TRBJ2-3,CASSLGGTFTHTDTQYF,TGTGCCAGCAGCTTAGGGGGCACCTTCACCCACACAGATACGCAGTATTTT
TRBV25-1,.,.,TRBJ1-2,CASSKNRMGGTHYGYTF,TGTGCCAGCAGCAAGAATAGAATGGGGGGAACTCACTATGGCTACACCTTC
TRBV9,.,.,TRBJ2-6,CASSPRVLSSGANVLTF,TGTGCCAGCAGCCCACGGGTTCTCAGCTCTGGGGCCAACGTCCTGACTTTC
TRBV30,.,.,TRBJ1-2,CAGEAGGGRGYTF,TGTGCCGGGGAGGCGGGGGGGGGACGGGGCTACACCTTC
TRBV5-4,TRBD2,.,TRBJ2-3,CASSRFGTSGAQYF,TGTGCCAGCAGCCGTTTTGGGACTAGCGGGGCGCAGTATTTT
TRBV11-2,.,.,TRBJ1-2,CASSLGAAWTDNYGYTF,TGTGCCAGCAGCTTAGGCGCCGCCTGGACAGATAACTATGGCTACACCTTC
TRBV18,.,.,TRBJ1-1,CASSPPQMNTEAFF,TGTGCCAGCTCACCACCGCAGATGAACACTGAAGCTTTCTTT
TRBV5-1,.,.,TRBJ1-1,CASSREGGAGANTEAFF,TGCGCCAGCAGCCGGGAGGGAGGGGCTGGGGCGAACACTGAAGCTTTCTTT
TRBV30,TRBD1,once,TRBJ1-2,CAGAGTGVSPHDTF,TGTGCCGGGGCCGGGACAGGGGTTTCACCCCACGACACCTTC
TRBV19,.,once,TRBJ2-7,CASSAGWGAYEQYF,TGTGCCAGTAGTGCCGGATGGGGGGCCTACGAGCAGTACTTC
TRBV7-3,.,few,TRBJ1-1,CASSLNFGEAAFF,TGTGCCAGCAGCCTCAACTTCGGAGAGGCGGCTTTCTTT
TRBV6-6,TRBD1,.,TRBJ1-5,CASRTGQGSNQPQHF,TGTGCCAGCAGAACGGGACAGGGGAGCAATCAGCCCCAGCATTTT
TRBV5-5,TRBD1,few,TRBJ1-6,CASSLGQGNSPLHF,TGTGCCAGCAGCTTGGGACAGGGAAATTCACCCCTCCACTTT
TRBV5-1,.,.,TRBJ2-7,CASSPWSTNYEQYF,TGCGCCAGCAGCCCCTGGTCGACAAACTACGAGCAGTACTTC
TRBV9,.,.,TRBJ2-1,CASSDINGEQFF,TGTGCCAGCAGCGACATTAATGGTGAGCAGTTCTTC
TRBV19,TRBD1,.,TRBJ1-5,CASSLRGTGSGVRGNQPQHF,TGTGCCAGTAGTCTTCGGGGGACAGGGTCGGGGGTACGCGGCAATCAGCCCCAGCATTTT
TRBV19,TRBD1,.,TRBJ1-1,CASSPRTGLMNTEAFF,TGTGCCAGTAGTCCCCGGACAGGGCTAATGAACACTGAAGCTTTCTTT
TRBV20-1,.,.,TRBJ2-1,CSAQRGNEQFF,TGCAGTGCTCAGAGGGGGAATGAGCAGTTCTTC